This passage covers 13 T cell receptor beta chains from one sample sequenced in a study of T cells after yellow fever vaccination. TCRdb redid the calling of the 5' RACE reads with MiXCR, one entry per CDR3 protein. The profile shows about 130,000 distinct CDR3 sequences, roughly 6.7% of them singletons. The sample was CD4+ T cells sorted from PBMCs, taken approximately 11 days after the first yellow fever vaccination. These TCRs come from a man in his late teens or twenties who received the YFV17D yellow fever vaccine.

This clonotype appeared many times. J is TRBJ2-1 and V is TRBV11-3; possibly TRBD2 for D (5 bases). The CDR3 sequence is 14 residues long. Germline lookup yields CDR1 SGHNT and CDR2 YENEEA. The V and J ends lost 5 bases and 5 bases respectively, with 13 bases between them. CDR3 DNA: TGTGCCAGCAGCCGAGACGGGGTAGACAATGAGCAGTTCTTC. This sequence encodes CASSRDGVDNEQFF.

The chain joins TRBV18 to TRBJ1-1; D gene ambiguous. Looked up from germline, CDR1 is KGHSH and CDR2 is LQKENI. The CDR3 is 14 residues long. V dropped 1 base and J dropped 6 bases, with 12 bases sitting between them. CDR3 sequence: CASSPRTGGAEAFF. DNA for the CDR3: TGTGCCAGCTCACCACGTACTGGTGGCGCTGAAGCTTTCTTT.

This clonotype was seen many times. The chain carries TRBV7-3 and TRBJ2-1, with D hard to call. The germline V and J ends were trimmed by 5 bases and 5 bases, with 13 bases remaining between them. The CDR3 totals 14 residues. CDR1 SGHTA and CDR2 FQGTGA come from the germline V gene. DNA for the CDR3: TGTGCCAGCAGCCTACAGAGCCAAAACAATGAGCAGTTCTTC. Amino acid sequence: CASSLQSQNNEQFF.

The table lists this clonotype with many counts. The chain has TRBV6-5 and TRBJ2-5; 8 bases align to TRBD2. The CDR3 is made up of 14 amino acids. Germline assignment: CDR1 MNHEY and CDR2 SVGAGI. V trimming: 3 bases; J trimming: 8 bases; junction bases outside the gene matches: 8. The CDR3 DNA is TGTGCCAGCAGTTATGGCTCCCGGGGGGGCACCCAGTACTTC. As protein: CASSYGSRGGTQYF.

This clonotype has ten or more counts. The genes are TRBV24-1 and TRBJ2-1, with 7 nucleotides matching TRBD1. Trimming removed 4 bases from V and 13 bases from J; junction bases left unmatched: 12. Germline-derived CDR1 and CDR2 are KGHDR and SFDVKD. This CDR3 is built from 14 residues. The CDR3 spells CATSDRTGPPRQFF. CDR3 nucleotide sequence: TGTGCCACCAGTGACCGGACAGGCCCACCTCGTCAGTTCTTC.

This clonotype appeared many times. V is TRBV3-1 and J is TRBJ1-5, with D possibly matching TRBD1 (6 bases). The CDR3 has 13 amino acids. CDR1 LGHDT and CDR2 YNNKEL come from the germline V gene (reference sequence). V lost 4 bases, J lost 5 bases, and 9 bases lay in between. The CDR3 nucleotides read TGTGCCAGCAGCCCTTACAGGGATCAGCCCCAGCATTTT. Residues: CASSPYRDQPQHF.

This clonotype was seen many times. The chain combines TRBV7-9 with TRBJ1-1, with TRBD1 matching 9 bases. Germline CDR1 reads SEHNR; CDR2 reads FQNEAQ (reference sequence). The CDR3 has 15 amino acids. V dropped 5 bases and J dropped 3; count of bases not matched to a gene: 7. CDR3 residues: CASSPTRDRDTEAFF. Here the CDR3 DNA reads TGTGCCAGCAGCCCTACGCGGGACAGGGACACTGAAGCTTTCTTT. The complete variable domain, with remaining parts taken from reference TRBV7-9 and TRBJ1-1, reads DTGVSQNPRHKITKRGQNVTFRCDPISEHNRLYWYRQTLGQGPEFLTYFQNEAQLEKSRLLSDRFSAERPKGSFSTLEIQRTEQGDSAMYLCASSPTRDRDTEAFFGQGTRLTVV.

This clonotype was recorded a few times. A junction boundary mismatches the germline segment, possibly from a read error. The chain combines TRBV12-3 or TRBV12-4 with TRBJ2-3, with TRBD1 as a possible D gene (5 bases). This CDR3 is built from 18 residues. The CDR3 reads CACSQGRVRVMGPDTQYF. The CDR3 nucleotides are TGTGCCTGCAGTCAGGGTCGCGTACGGGTAATGGGCCCAGATACGCAGTATTTT.

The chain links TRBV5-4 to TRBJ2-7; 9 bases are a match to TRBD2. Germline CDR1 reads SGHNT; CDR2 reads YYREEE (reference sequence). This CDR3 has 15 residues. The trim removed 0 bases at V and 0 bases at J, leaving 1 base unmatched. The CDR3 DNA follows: TGTGCCAGCAGCTTGGCAGCGGGGGGCTCCTACGAGCAGTACTTC. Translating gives CASSLAAGGSYEQYF. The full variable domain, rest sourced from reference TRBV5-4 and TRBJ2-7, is ETGVTQSPTHLIKTRGQQVTLRCSSQSGHNTVSWYQQALGQGPQFIFQYYREEENGRGNFPPRFSGLQFPNYSSELNVNALELDDSALYLCASSLAAGGSYEQYFGPGTRLTVT.

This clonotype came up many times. The CDR3, as DNA: TGTGCCAGCAGCTTAGTTAGGGGCCCACTAGGCGAGCAGTACGTC. Translating gives CASSLVRGPLGEQYV. This chain connects TRBV7-9 to TRBJ2-7; the D gene could be TRBD1 or TRBD2 (5 bases each). CDR1 is SEHNR, CDR2 FQNEAQ, per germline (reference sequence). The CDR3 length is 15 residues. The V gene lost 1 base and the J gene lost 6 bases, with 16 bases spanning the gap.

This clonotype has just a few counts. The CDR3 sequence: CASSLAHRETQYF. Written as DNA, the CDR3 is TGTGCCAGCAGCTTAGCGCATCGGGAGACCCAGTACTTC. This rearrangement joins TRBV7-6 to TRBJ2-5; D gene ambiguous. CDR3 size: 13 residues. V dropped 0 bases and J dropped 5 bases, with 7 bases sitting between them. Germline V gives CDR1 SGHVS, CDR2 FNYEAQ. Full variable domain (missing parts from reference TRBV7-6 and TRBJ2-5): GAGVSQSPRYKVTKRGQDVALRCDPISGHVSLYWYRQALGQGPEFLTYFNYEAQQDKSGLPNDRFSAERPEGSISTLTIQRTEQRDSAMYRCASSLAHRETQYFGPGTRLLVL.

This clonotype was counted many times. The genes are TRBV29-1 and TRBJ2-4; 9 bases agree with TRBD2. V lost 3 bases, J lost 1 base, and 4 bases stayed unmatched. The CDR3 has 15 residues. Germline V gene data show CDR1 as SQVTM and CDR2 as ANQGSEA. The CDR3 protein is CSVEKTSGAKNIQYF. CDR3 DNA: TGCAGCGTTGAGAAAACTAGCGGGGCCAAAAACATTCAGTACTTC.

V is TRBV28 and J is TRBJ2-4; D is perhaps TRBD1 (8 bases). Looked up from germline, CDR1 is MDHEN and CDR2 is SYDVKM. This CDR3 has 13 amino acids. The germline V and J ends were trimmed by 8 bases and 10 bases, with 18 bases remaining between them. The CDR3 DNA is TGTGCCAGCCATCCCGGACAGGGAGGGATTCAGTACTTC. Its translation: CASHPGQGGIQYF.